The 18 T cell receptor beta chains below all came from one sample that was sequenced in a study of T cell responses to AZD1222 COVID-19 vaccine. The method was immunoSEQ multiplex PCR; TCRdb's version includes in-frame clones alone and lacks a portion of them. The table records approximately 13,000 clones, 84% of them present only once. The sample was peripheral blood, taken 28 days after the second AZD1222 dose. The source is an adult who received the AZD1222 COVID-19 vaccine.

V is TRBV28 and J is TRBJ2-1; D may be TRBD2 (5 bases). Trimming pared 8 bases from V and 2 bases from J, leaving 7 bases between. The CDR3 has 12 residues. Germline-derived CDR1 and CDR2 are MDHEN and SYDVKM. CDR3 nucleotide sequence: TGTGCCAGCCGACTAACCTACAATGAGCAGTTCTTC. Protein product: CASRLTYNEQFF. Looking up the rest from reference TRBV28 and TRBJ2-1 gives the full variable domain: DVKVTQSSRYLVKRTGEKVFLECVQDMDHENMFWYRQDPGLGLRLIYFSYDVKMKEKGDIPEGYSVSREKKERFSLILESASTNQTSMYLCASRLTYNEQFFGPGTRLTVL.

The rearrangement joins TRBV24-1 to TRBJ2-3, with TRBD2 as a possible D gene (5 bases). Germline CDR1 reads KGHDR; CDR2 reads SFDVKD. There are 14 residues in the CDR3. The V end lost 5 bases, the J end lost 2 bases, and 10 bases lay between the germline ends. CDR3 sequence (DNA): TGTGCCACCAGTGCGGCGGGCGTCACAGATACGCAGTATTTT. Encoded protein: CATSAAGVTDTQYF.

The chain combines TRBV6-1 with TRBJ1-5, with D tentatively TRBD1 (5 bases). Per the germline V gene, CDR1 is MNHNS and CDR2 is SASEGT. The CDR3 spans 16 residues. V lost 3 bases to trimming and J lost 4 bases, with 16 bases between them. The CDR3 region has the DNA TGTGCCAGCAGTGATTTCCCGGGGGGATGGAATCAGCCCCAGCATTTT. Translating it yields CASSDFPGGWNQPQHF.

The genes are TRBV11-2 and TRBJ1-1, with TRBD1 as a possible D gene (5 bases). Germline V gives CDR1 SGHAT, CDR2 FQNNGV. The V gene lost 1 base and the J gene lost 8 bases, with 11 bases spanning the gap. This CDR3 comprises 13 residues. CDR3 amino acids: CASSLVRGGEAFF. CDR3 bases: TGTGCCAGCAGCTTAGTAAGGGGCGGCGAAGCTTTCTTT. Supplemented by reference TRBV11-2 and TRBJ1-1, the full variable domain reads EAGVAQSPRYKIIEKRQSVAFWCNPISGHATLYWYQQILGQGPKLLIQFQNNGVVDDSQLPKDRFSAERLKGVDSTLKIQPAKLEDSAVYLCASSLVRGGEAFFGQGTRLTVV.

In DNA form, the CDR3 reads TGTGCCAGCAGCCCTGACAGAGACTACGAGCAGTACTTC. It codes for CASSPDRDYEQYF. The chain couples TRBV7-9 to TRBJ2-7; tentative D call: TRBD1 (5 bases). V dropped 5 bases and J dropped 3 bases, with 11 bases sitting between them. This CDR3 region has 13 residues. Germline V gives CDR1 SEHNR, CDR2 FQNEAQ (reference sequence). The full variable domain, in which reference TRBV7-9 and TRBJ2-7 provide the parts outside the CDR3, is DTGVSQNPRHKITKRGQNVTFRCDPISEHNRLYWYRQTLGQGPEFLTYFQNEAQLEKSRLLSDRFSAERPKGSFSTLEIQRTEQGDSAMYLCASSPDRDYEQYFGPGTRLTVT.

V usage is TRBV9 and J usage is TRBJ2-5; TRBD1 matches at 9 bases. There are 15 residues in the CDR3. The trim removed 5 bases at V and 4 bases at J, leaving 9 bases unmatched. CDR1 and CDR2 from the germline V gene are SGDLS and YYNGEE. Here the CDR3 reads CASSTGTGKGETQYF. The CDR3 nucleotides read TGTGCCAGCAGTACCGGGACAGGGAAAGGAGAGACCCAGTACTTC.

This chain uses TRBV6-5 with TRBJ2-7, with a possible D match to TRBD1 (6 bases). Germline V gives CDR1 MNHEY, CDR2 SVGAGI. The CDR3 loop spans 14 amino acids. V was cut by 6 bases and J by 1 base, with 13 bases left in between. CDR3 sequence reads: CASSLPRGSYEQYF. CDR3 DNA sequence: TGTGCCAGCAGCTTACCCAGGGGTTCCTACGAGCAGTACTTC.

The chain employs TRBV7-6 and TRBJ2-2; D ambiguous. Trimming removed 3 bases at V and 6 bases at J, with 14 bases between. The CDR3 loop spans 15 amino acids. The germline CDR1 and CDR2 sequences are SGHVS and FNYEAQ. The DNA for the CDR3 is TGTGCCAGCAGCTTCGAAGCCTCCCCGGCCGGGGAGCTGTTTTTT. Its translation: CASSFEASPAGELFF.

V gene TRBV29-1 combines with J gene TRBJ1-2; D unclear. Germline CDR1 reads SQVTM; CDR2 reads ANQGSEA. The CDR3 extends over 13 amino acids. Trimming shortened V by 4 bases and J by 1 base, and 10 bases separated the two germline ends. CDR3 residues: CSVVGTFNYGYTF. The CDR3, as DNA: TGCAGCGTTGTCGGCACTTTTAACTATGGCTACACCTTC.

The table lists this clone with a count of one. The CDR3 protein is CASSSQETQYF. The DNA of the CDR3 is TGTGCCAGCAGTTCCCAAGAGACCCAGTACTTC. The chain has TRBV6-2 or TRBV6-3 and TRBJ2-5; no definite D call. CDR3 size: 11 residues. Trimming pared 4 bases from V and 1 base from J, leaving 1 base between. CDR1 is MNHEY, CDR2 SVGEGT, per germline.

The CDR3 region is CSGRQGTDTQYF. CDR3 in DNA: TGCAGCGGGAGACAGGGGACAGATACGCAGTATTTT. This chain uses TRBV29-1 with TRBJ2-3; TRBD1 agrees at 8 bases. V shed 7 bases and J 3 bases; nucleotides not matched to a gene: 3. Germline CDR1 is SQVTM and CDR2 is ANQGSEA. This CDR3 contains 12 residues.

The chain carries TRBV20-1 and TRBJ2-7; D assignment may be TRBD1 or TRBD2 (5 bases each). The CDR3 is 14 residues long. V dropped 3 bases and J dropped 3 bases, with 15 bases sitting between them. Germline V lookup: CDR1 DFQATT, CDR2 SNEGSKA (reference sequence). In DNA, the CDR3 is TGCAGTGCTAGTGGGTCCCGGGGCCGCTACGAGCAGTACTTC. It specifies CSASGSRGRYEQYF.

This clone was seen once. The chain has TRBV5-5 and TRBJ1-5; D may be TRBD1 (5 bases). The CDR3 extends over 14 amino acids. V lost 6 bases, J lost 1 base, and 11 bases lay in between. CDR1 is SGHKS, CDR2 YYEKEE, per germline (reference sequence). The CDR3 nucleotides are TGTGCCAGCAACCCAGGGTTGAGCAATCAGCCCCAGCATTTT. Its protein product is CASNPGLSNQPQHF.

V is TRBV10-3 and J is TRBJ2-2, with 9 bases identical to TRBD2. The CDR3 has 15 residues. Germline values: CDR1 ENHRY, CDR2 SYGVKD. With V trimmed by 2 bases and J by 6 bases, 4 bases remained unmatched. The CDR3 spells CAISEVSGSAGELFF. CDR3 coding DNA: TGTGCCATCAGTGAGGTTAGCGGGAGCGCCGGGGAGCTGTTTTTT.

Sample share makes this clone large. For the CDR3, the DNA is TGTGCCAGTAGTATGGCTAGCGGGAGCCCCTACGAGCAGTACTTC. As protein: CASSMASGSPYEQYF. The chain joins TRBV19 to TRBJ2-7, with 10 bases that match TRBD2. Germline values: CDR1 LNHDA, CDR2 SQIVND (reference sequence). The J segment lost 2 bases and the V segment lost 3 bases, leaving 4 bases of the junction unmatched. The CDR3 has 15 residues.

V is TRBV6-6 and J is TRBJ1-3; D is uncertain. Germline V CDR1 and CDR2: MNHNY, SVGAGI (reference sequence). V was pared by 0 bases and J by 0 bases, with 9 bases between. CDR3 length: 16 residues. The CDR3 reads CASSYSQSVSGNTIYF. DNA for the CDR3: TGTGCCAGCAGTTACTCCCAGTCCGTCTCTGGAAACACCATATATTTT.

The chain carries TRBV30 and TRBJ1-5; D not resolved. CDR3 length equals 14 residues. Trimming pared 4 bases from V and 4 bases from J, leaving 14 bases between. Germline assignment: CDR1 GTSNPN and CDR2 SVGIG (reference sequence). This CDR3 is CAWNLLGRNQPQHF. CDR3 nucleotides: TGTGCCTGGAACCTCCTTGGCCGAAATCAGCCCCAGCATTTT.

The V and J genes are TRBV6-2 or TRBV6-3 and TRBJ2-2; perhaps TRBD1 as D (5 bases). Germline V CDR1 and CDR2: MNHEY, SVGEGT. This CDR3 has 17 residues. The ends were cut back, 5 bases at V and 2 bases at J, with 18 bases in the middle. CDR3: CASSVQGLRPNTGELFF. CDR3 in DNA: TGTGCCAGCAGTGTGCAGGGATTGAGGCCAAACACCGGGGAGCTGTTTTTT.